This TCR beta chain came from a study (dated by TCRdb to the early 2010s). From cysteine to phenylalanine, the CDR3 is 17 amino acids long. The CDR3 DNA has 51 bases and is translated from base 1. The V end gives up 3 bases and the J end 6 bases, leaving 14 bases in the junction not matched to a gene. CDR1 and CDR2 are read off the germline V gene as SQVTM and ANQGSEA. Within its sample, this clonotype is medium-sized (0.01 to 0.1%). The antigen it binds to is not known. No base-level quality is on record; no much larger clone is a single base apart. Reads for this sample came from an Illumina Genome Analyzer IIx. TCRdb applied fastp at Q25 and MiXCR to the public reads, then kept only in-frame beta chains. Rows matching on CDR3 protein sequence are summarized as one entry with the most common DNA and genes. The sample table lists about 16,000 distinct CDR3 sequences, about 35% of them with a count of one. The ten largest clones represent around 15% of the sample.

The receptor's source is a human donor. Sequenced input: blood. Recombination joined TRBV29-1 with TRBJ2-1; TRBD2 agrees with 10 junctional bases. The CDR3 in this case is CSVEGLASGRVLNEQFF. The DNA reads TGCAGCGTTGAGGGGCTCGCTAGCGGGAGAGTCCTCAATGAGCAGTTCTTC.